This is a list of T cell receptor beta chains from one sample in a study of CXCR3-negative and CXCR3-positive naive CD8 T cells. TCRdb re-called the 5' RACE reads and catalogs CDR3 proteins one per entry, DNA excluded. Found here are approximately 52,000 distinct CDR3 sequences; the top ten clones hold about 15%. What was sequenced was memory CD8+ T cells from blood. Receptor source: a human donor in good health. Some clones in this sample may be carry-over from other donors' samples. Both conserved end residues are part of each CDR3. The size field is filled for only some rows; it gives once, few, many or a size class.

j_call,v_call,clone_size,cdr3_aa
TRBJ2-3,TRBV25-1,.,CASSEIWGRRTDTQYF
TRBJ1-5,TRBV12-3/TRBV12-4,.,CASLGPNQPQHF
TRBJ2-7,TRBV4-3,.,CASSQIQGPEQYF
TRBJ2-7,TRBV6-2/TRBV6-3,.,CATLRTTSRWEQYF
TRBJ2-1,TRBV6-4,.,CASSDSSGGAEEQFF
TRBJ1-1,TRBV27,.,CAVRLGANTEAFF
TRBJ2-7,TRBV27,.,CASSLGTDSSYEQYF
TRBJ2-2,TRBV14,.,CASSQDFSGELFF
TRBJ2-7,TRBV30,.,CAWSGQGYEQYF
TRBJ2-7,TRBV4-3,.,CASSQDRQGLYEQYF
TRBJ2-1,TRBV13,.,CASSNASYNEQFF
TRBJ2-7,TRBV3-1,.,CASSQVGEIEPYEQYF
TRBJ1-4,TRBV7-9,.,CASSRDWATNEKLFF
TRBJ2-5,TRBV15,.,CATSRVPGEGETQYF
TRBJ2-7,TRBV5-6,.,CASSFGQSSYEQYF
TRBJ2-7,TRBV7-8,.,CASSFSQISYEQYF
TRBJ1-6,TRBV25-1,.,CASSDPEQGDSPLHF
TRBJ2-7,TRBV7-8,.,CASSSLGEQYF
TRBJ2-3,TRBV11-2,.,CASSGRTSGGAVDTQYF
TRBJ2-1,TRBV29-1,medium-sized,CSVYLDRDNEQFF
TRBJ1-1,TRBV20-1,.,CSARDLPGAFF
TRBJ2-6,TRBV6-5,.,CASIGGPGANVLTF
TRBJ2-2,TRBV7-2,.,CASSGGAPGELFF
TRBJ2-7,TRBV7-9,.,CASSLDGVFPYEQYF
TRBJ2-4,TRBV7-2,.,CASSLGQGAYIQYF
TRBJ2-1,TRBV29-1,.,CSVGGRQGTYNEQFF
TRBJ2-1,TRBV10-3,.,CAISESSNEQFF
TRBJ2-5,TRBV7-9,.,CASSPPSDIVRTQYF
TRBJ2-1,TRBV28,.,CASSLPDRGPYNEQFF
TRBJ2-3,TRBV12-3/TRBV12-4,.,CASGPTGLIETDTQYF
TRBJ2-3,TRBV14,medium-sized,CASSQQKPAGPLSTDTQYF
TRBJ2-7,TRBV20-1,.,CSARDPRVYYEQYF
TRBJ2-1,TRBV27,.,CASSLTHYNEQFF
TRBJ1-2,TRBV13,.,CASSSPPGGGGDGYTF
TRBJ1-6,TRBV20-1,.,CSARDHFATGGYNSPLHF
TRBJ1-1,TRBV6-6,.,CASSYSAQLFMNTEAFF
TRBJ2-7,TRBV12-3/TRBV12-4,.,CASSYDLGAGYEQYF
TRBJ2-7,TRBV20-1,.,CSAREYRASDYEQYF
TRBJ2-3,TRBV7-9,.,CASSRTSGDSTDTQYF